Listed here are 14 T cell receptor beta chains from one sample, sequenced in a study of T cell repertoires in cytomegalovirus infection. One entry per CDR3 protein results from TCRdb running MiXCR on the reads. The table includes over 250,000 distinct CDR3 sequences, about 23% detected once. The source material was PBMCs. All receptors come from a human donor in good health (CMV status not recorded). Some clones in this sample may be carry-over from other donors' samples.

This clonotype was counted ten times or more. The chain uses TRBV7-9 and TRBJ2-2, with TRBD2 as a possible D gene (5 bases). V was trimmed by 5 bases and J by 3 bases, leaving 7 bases between them. Germline V gene sequence: CDR1 SEHNR, CDR2 FQNEAQ (reference sequence). The CDR3 is made up of 13 amino acids. This chain's CDR3 is CASSDYYTGELFF. The CDR3 DNA follows: TGTGCCAGCAGCGACTATTACACCGGGGAGCTGTTTTTT.

This rearrangement joins TRBV5-1 to TRBJ2-6; D remains ambiguous. CDR1 is SGHRS, CDR2 YFSETQ, per germline. V was clipped by 4 bases and J by 4 bases, with 12 bases between them. The CDR3 has 15 residues. The CDR3 loop is CASSSDNPGANVLTF. CDR3 in DNA: TGCGCCAGCAGCAGCGACAATCCCGGGGCCAACGTCCTGACTTTC.

J is TRBJ2-7 and V is TRBV29-1, with D possibly matching TRBD1 (7 bases). Germline V gene lookup returns CDR1 SQVTM and CDR2 ANQGSEA. Trimming took off 4 bases at V and 6 bases at J, with 13 bases between the two ends. The length of the CDR3 is 12 residues. The CDR3 region is CSVGQGGVEQYF. In DNA, the CDR3 is TGCAGCGTTGGTCAGGGGGGAGTCGAGCAGTACTTC.

This clonotype was counted a few times. The chain is built from TRBV2 and TRBJ2-3; tentatively, D is TRBD1 or TRBD2 (5 bases each). With 7 bases removed from V and 1 base from J, the gap between germline ends came to 15 bases. Germline CDR1 is SNHLY and CDR2 is FYNNEI. There are 15 residues in the CDR3. CDR3 DNA: TGTGCCAGCAATGAGAGGGGTGGGGGCACAGATACGCAGTATTTT. This sequence encodes CASNERGGGTDTQYF.

At least ten counts were recorded for this clonotype. The chain joins TRBV7-2 to TRBJ2-7; 8 nucleotides line up with TRBD2. Trimming at V came to 4 bases and at J to 4 bases, leaving 15 bases not matched to a gene. This CDR3 is built from 17 residues. Germline lookup yields CDR1 SGHTA and CDR2 FQGNSA. The CDR3 loop reads CASSSREDNYNTYEQYV. The CDR3 coding sequence is TGTGCCAGCAGCTCGCGGGAGGACAATTACAATACGTACGAGCAGTACGTC.

This clonotype was observed at least ten times. J is TRBJ2-7 and V is TRBV7-2; TRBD1 is a possible D gene (6 bases). Trimming shortened V by 5 bases and J by 4 bases, and 12 bases separated the two germline ends. The CDR3 length is 13 residues. Germline V gene sequence: CDR1 SGHTA, CDR2 FQGNSA. DNA for the CDR3: TGTGCCAGCAGCGCCCACAGGGTTTACGAGCAGTACTTC. Translation gives CASSAHRVYEQYF. The entire variable domain, with the rest obtained from reference TRBV7-2 and TRBJ2-7, is as follows: GAGVSQSPSNKVTEKGKDVELRCDPISGHTALYWYRQSLGQGLEFLIYFQGNSAPDKSGLPSDRFSAERTGGSVSTLTIQRTQQEDSAVYLCASSAHRVYEQYFGPGTRLTVT.

This clonotype was detected many times. The CDR3 nucleotides are TGTGCCAGCAGCTTCTCAGGGGATCAGAACACTGAAGCTTTCTTT. This sequence encodes CASSFSGDQNTEAFF. This chain uses TRBV7-3 with TRBJ1-1; D is perhaps TRBD1 (6 bases). V gave up 3 bases and J gave up 1 base, with 12 bases separating them. In germline, CDR1 is SGHTA, CDR2 FQGTGA. CDR3 length equals 15 residues. The whole variable domain, filled in from reference TRBV7-3 and TRBJ1-1, reads GAGVSQTPSNKVTEKGKYVELRCDPISGHTALYWYRQSLGQGPEFLIYFQGTGAADDSGLPNDRFFAVRPEGSVSTLKIQRTERGDSAVYLCASSFSGDQNTEAFFGQGTRLTVV.

At least ten counts were recorded for this clonotype. The gene calls are TRBV7-2 and TRBJ2-3; D possibly matches TRBD1 or TRBD2 (5 bases each). V was trimmed by 3 bases and J by 10 bases, leaving 23 bases between them. This CDR3 contains 16 residues. The germline V gene encodes CDR1 SGHTA and CDR2 FQGNSA. The CDR3, as DNA: TGTGCCAGCAGCTTTCCGCTACGGGACGGGGAAGGAGCGCAGTATTTT. Translated: CASSFPLRDGEGAQYF.

The rearrangement links TRBV12-3 or TRBV12-4 to TRBJ2-7; D might be TRBD1 (7 bases). The CDR3 totals 14 residues. V was shortened by 6 bases and J by 2 bases, with 14 bases between the two germline ends. The chain's CDR3 is CASRAEGATYEQYF. The CDR3 nucleotides read TGTGCCAGCAGAGCGGAGGGGGCGACCTACGAGCAGTACTTC.

This clonotype was observed a few times. The J gene is TRBJ2-1, the V gene TRBV4-1; TRBD1 matches 8 bases. Germline V gives CDR1 MGHRA, CDR2 YSYEKL. V gave up 6 bases and J gave up 6 bases; unmatched junction bases: 10. The CDR3 is 15 residues long. The CDR3 nucleotides read TGCGCCAGCAGTTCCTCGAGGACAGGGACCAATGAGCAGTTCTTC. It is translated as CASSSSRTGTNEQFF.

The chain recombines TRBV20-1 with TRBJ2-2, with 9 bases fitting TRBD2. Germline CDR1 DFQATT, CDR2 SNEGSKA (reference sequence). V was clipped by 2 bases and J by 5 bases; unmatched bases: 9. This CDR3 has 16 amino acids. The CDR3 region is CSARSSGRVLTGELFF. The CDR3 DNA sequence: TGCAGTGCTAGAAGTAGCGGGAGAGTATTAACCGGGGAGCTGTTTTTT.

This clonotype occurred a few times. V usage is TRBV15 and J usage is TRBJ2-7, with 9 bases that match TRBD1. CDR3 size: 15 residues. Trimming at V came to 1 base and at J to 4 bases, leaving 5 bases not matched to a gene. The germline V gene encodes CDR1 LNHNV and CDR2 YYDKDF (reference sequence). The CDR3 nucleotides are TGTGCCACCAGCAGAGGCAGGACAGGGGATTACGAGCAGTACTTC. It translates to CATSRGRTGDYEQYF.

The chain links TRBV4-3 to TRBJ2-7; TRBD2 matches 10 bases. CDR1 is LGHNA, CDR2 YSLEER, per germline. The CDR3 is made up of 15 amino acids. The J segment lost 2 bases and the V segment lost 0 bases, leaving 1 base of the junction unmatched. CDR3 nucleotide sequence: TGCGCCAGCAGCCAAGACACTAGCGGGACCTACGAGCAGTACTTC. Amino acid sequence: CASSQDTSGTYEQYF.

The V call is TRBV28, the J call TRBJ2-3; 8 bases map to TRBD2. The CDR3 is 14 residues long. In germline, CDR1 is MDHEN, CDR2 SYDVKM. The V gene end was trimmed by 8 bases and the J gene end by 6 bases; junction bases not matched to a gene: 10. The CDR3 sequence: CASCKGGRSDTQYF. CDR3 nucleotides: TGTGCCAGCTGTAAGGGCGGGAGGTCTGATACGCAGTATTTT. Looking up the rest from reference TRBV28 and TRBJ2-3 gives the full variable domain: DVKVTQSSRYLVKRTGEKVFLECVQDMDHENMFWYRQDPGLGLRLIYFSYDVKMKEKGDIPEGYSVSREKKERFSLILESASTNQTSMYLCASCKGGRSDTQYFGPGTRLTVL.